One and the same sample provided the 27 T cell receptor beta chains below, sequenced in a study of CD8 T cells in ankylosing spondylitis. Using its own MiXCR run on the 5' RACE reads, TCRdb lists one record per CDR3 protein. This sample has a few hundred thousand distinct CDR3 sequences, with around 8% found just once. Study-wide findings and caveats: Typical of ankylosing spondylitis blood, it appeared, was a TCR beta motif of about eight highly homologous variants.

Antigen specificity for these receptors is unknown. Sequenced sample: blood, either unsorted or a sorted T cell fraction (not recorded which). These receptors were collected from a male donor with ankylosing spondylitis.

There are a few counts of this clonotype. The chain links TRBV28 to TRBJ2-7, with unresolved D. The CDR3 has 14 residues. Germline V gene sequence: CDR1 MDHEN, CDR2 SYDVKM. The V end lost 8 bases, the J end lost 8 bases, and 22 bases lay between the germline ends. For the CDR3, the DNA is TGTGCCAGCCGCCTCGGTAGCACTGCTACGAAGCAGTACTTC. It encodes CASRLGSTATKQYF.

This clonotype has a count of ten or more. The chain joins TRBV28 to TRBJ2-1; D is perhaps TRBD2 (6 bases). CDR3 length: 17 amino acids. CDR1 is MDHEN and CDR2 is SYDVKM in the germline V gene. Between the trimmed V and J ends, which lost 3 bases and 8 bases, there was a span of 23 bases. Written as DNA, the CDR3 is TGTGCCAGCAGTTTCCCTGGGGGAGGCCGACGGATGTATGAGCAGTTCTTC. It specifies CASSFPGGGRRMYEQFF.

In its sample, this clonotype was seen a few times. V gene TRBV28 combines with J gene TRBJ1-5, with TRBD1 matching over 8 bases. This CDR3 comprises 17 residues. With 8 bases clipped from V and 0 bases from J, the junction kept 12 bases outside the gene matches. Per germline, CDR1 MDHEN and CDR2 SYDVKM. The CDR3 DNA follows: TGTGCCAGCCCTCGGACAGGGCTCCCCTCTAGCAATCAGCCCCAGCATTTT. This encodes CASPRTGLPSSNQPQHF.

This clonotype was counted many times. The V and J genes are TRBV6-2 or TRBV6-3 and TRBJ2-5; the match to TRBD1 covers 7 bases. The trim removed 6 bases at V and 2 bases at J, leaving 6 bases unmatched. From germline, CDR1 is MNHEY and CDR2 SVGEGT. The CDR3 loop spans 14 amino acids. The CDR3 sequence is CASSPGTVQETQYF. The CDR3 nucleotides are TGTGCCAGCAGCCCCGGGACAGTTCAAGAGACCCAGTACTTC.

This clonotype was observed many times. The V call is TRBV7-2, the J call TRBJ1-5; 8 positions agree with TRBD1. Losses at the gene ends were 1 base for V and 4 bases for J; bases not matched to a gene: 6. CDR1 and CDR2 (germline): SGHTA, FQGNSA. There are 16 residues in the CDR3. Written as DNA, the CDR3 is TGTGCCAGCAGCTTAGGGACAGGGAGGAGAAATCAGCCCCAGCATTTT. This gives the protein CASSLGTGRRNQPQHF. Full variable domain (rest looked up from reference TRBV7-2 and TRBJ1-5): GAGVSQSPSNKVTEKGKDVELRCDPISGHTALYWYRQSLGQGLEFLIYFQGNSAPDKSGLPSDRFSAERTGGSVSTLTIQRTQQEDSAVYLCASSLGTGRRNQPQHFGDGTRLSIL.

The chain couples TRBV5-6 to TRBJ2-5, with 7 bases matching TRBD2. Germline V CDR1 and CDR2: SGHDT, YYEEEE. Trimming took 5 bases from V and 11 from J; bases not matched to a gene: 15. This CDR3 is built from 14 residues. CDR3 coding DNA: TGTGCCAGCAGGAAGGGCCCGGGACTATCCACGCAGTACTTC. This translates into CASRKGPGLSTQYF.

The chain joins TRBV28 to TRBJ2-7, with 10 nucleotides matching TRBD2. The length of the CDR3 is 17 residues. Per the germline V gene, CDR1 is MDHEN and CDR2 is SYDVKM. V shed 5 bases and J 3 bases; nucleotides not matched to a gene: 13. The CDR3: CASSPRSGRGIDYEQYF. The CDR3 nucleotides read TGTGCCAGCAGTCCTAGGAGCGGGAGGGGGATAGACTACGAGCAGTACTTC.

The V gene is TRBV18, the J gene TRBJ2-3; unclear D gene. Germline V gene sequence: CDR1 KGHSH, CDR2 LQKENI. V was clipped by 3 bases and J by 2 bases, with 9 bases between them. The CDR3 length is 14 residues. The CDR3 DNA reads TGTGCCAGCTCACCGGCTTTCCTCACAGATACGCAGTATTTT. It encodes CASSPAFLTDTQYF.

This clonotype was seen ten or more times. The rearrangement joins TRBV2 to TRBJ2-7; D unclear. The germline V and J ends were trimmed by 7 bases and 6 bases, with 22 bases remaining between them. Germline V lookup: CDR1 SNHLY, CDR2 FYNNEI. This CDR3 contains 15 residues. CDR3 sequence reads: CASTELGVGPGEQYF. In nucleotides, the CDR3 is TGTGCCAGCACCGAACTTGGTGTAGGGCCTGGCGAGCAGTACTTC.

The chain is built from TRBV7-8 and TRBJ1-5; D is uncertain. Trimming took off 0 bases at V and 5 bases at J, with 8 bases between the two ends. Looked up from germline, CDR1 is SGHVS and CDR2 is FQNEAQ. This CDR3 spans 14 amino acids. The CDR3 sequence: CASSLARADQPQHF. DNA for the CDR3: TGTGCCAGCAGCTTAGCGCGAGCGGATCAGCCCCAGCATTTT. Drawing the rest from reference TRBV7-8 and TRBJ1-5, the complete variable domain is GAGVSQSPRYKVAKRGQDVALRCDPISGHVSLFWYQQALGQGPEFLTYFQNEAQLDKSGLPSDRFFAERPEGSVSTLKIQRTQQEDSAVYLCASSLARADQPQHFGDGTRLSIL.

The chain couples TRBV5-1 to TRBJ2-1; D is unclear. Per the germline V gene, CDR1 is SGHRS and CDR2 is YFSETQ. The CDR3 is 14 residues long. With 4 bases removed from V and 6 bases from J, the gap between germline ends came to 14 bases. The CDR3 DNA reads TGCGCCAGCAGCGTGGGATTGGGGTTCAATGAGCAGTTCTTC. Its protein is CASSVGLGFNEQFF.

The V and J genes are TRBV7-9 and TRBJ1-6; no clear D. Trimming took off 1 base at V and 6 bases at J, with 7 bases between the two ends. Germline CDR1 reads SEHNR; CDR2 reads FQNEAQ (reference sequence). This CDR3 comprises 14 residues. CDR3 in DNA: TGTGCCAGCAGCTTAGTGGGCGGTAATTCACCCCTCCACTTT. This encodes CASSLVGGNSPLHF.

CDR3 nucleotide sequence: TGTGCCAGCAGCGACCGGCCCACAGATACGCAGTATTTT. Its translation: CASSDRPTDTQYF. The chain has TRBV9 and TRBJ2-3; no firm D call. CDR1 and CDR2 (germline): SGDLS, YYNGEE. V was clipped by 3 bases and J by 2 bases, with 7 bases between them. The CDR3 sequence is 13 residues long.

CDR3 amino acids: CSAPKYNEAFF. The CDR3 coding sequence is TGCAGCGCCCCTAAGTACAATGAAGCTTTCTTT. The gene calls are TRBV29-1 and TRBJ1-1; no firm D call. The germline V and J ends were trimmed by 7 bases and 7 bases, with 13 bases remaining between them. The CDR3 loop spans 11 amino acids. Germline CDR1 SQVTM, CDR2 ANQGSEA.

This clonotype was observed many times. V is TRBV6-1 and J is TRBJ2-1, with D tentatively TRBD2 (5 bases). This CDR3 has 18 amino acids. The V end lost 5 bases, the J end lost 0 bases, and 20 bases lay between the germline ends. The germline V gene has CDR1 MNHNS and CDR2 SASEGT. The CDR3, as DNA: TGTGCCAGCAGTCGATCCGCGGGCTCGAGGAGCTCCTACAATGAGCAGTTCTTC. It encodes CASSRSAGSRSSYNEQFF.

This chain uses TRBV20-1 with TRBJ2-7; D possibly uses TRBD1 or TRBD2 (5 bases each). Trimming took off 5 bases at V and 0 bases at J, with 11 bases between the two ends. The CDR3 runs to 13 residues. CDR1 is DFQATT, CDR2 SNEGSKA, per germline (reference sequence). CDR3 coding DNA: TGCAGTGCTTGCCCTGGGGGCTCCTACGAGCAGTACTTC. This sequence encodes CSACPGGSYEQYF.

The V call is TRBV20-1, the J call TRBJ2-7; 7 positions match TRBD2. The trim removed 1 base at V and 7 bases at J, leaving 4 bases unmatched. Germline V gene sequence: CDR1 DFQATT, CDR2 SNEGSKA (reference sequence). The CDR3 extends over 12 amino acids. DNA for the CDR3: TGCAGTGCTAGAGGGACTAGTCGGGAGCAGTACTTC. As protein: CSARGTSREQYF.

The J gene is TRBJ2-6, the V gene TRBV7-3; 7 bases match TRBD1. V shed 3 bases, J shed 2 bases, and the junction held 4 bases outside the gene matches. CDR3 size: 16 residues. Germline V gene sequence: CDR1 SGHTA, CDR2 FQGTGA. CDR3 sequence (DNA): TGTGCCAGCAGCTTTCAAGGGGGCGCTGGGGCCAACGTCCTGACTTTC. This gives the protein CASSFQGGAGANVLTF.

The chain links TRBV27 to TRBJ2-7, with 10 bases matching TRBD1. The germline gives CDR1 MNHEY, CDR2 SMNVEV (reference sequence). J was trimmed by 6 bases and V by 6 bases; bases with no gene match: 8. The CDR3 length is 14 residues. The DNA for the CDR3 is TGTGCCAGCAGACAAGGGACAGGGGATGGCGAGCAGTACTTC. Its protein is CASRQGTGDGEQYF.

The chain employs TRBV20-1 and TRBJ1-5, with D maybe TRBD1 (5 bases). The CDR3 has 14 amino acids. Germline V gives CDR1 DFQATT, CDR2 SNEGSKA (reference sequence). The V end was cut by 3 bases, the J end by 7 bases, with 16 bases between. The CDR3 DNA sequence: TGCAGTGCTAGTTCTCGGGGGGTGGGACAGCCCCAGCATTTT. Translating it yields CSASSRGVGQPQHF.

The rearrangement uses TRBV11-2 and TRBJ2-7; 8 positions agree with TRBD2. Germline V gene lookup returns CDR1 SGHAT and CDR2 FQNNGV. V lost 5 bases to trimming and J lost 2 bases; unmatched junction nucleotides: 8. There are 15 residues in the CDR3. The CDR3 loop reads CASSASGGVPYEQYF. The CDR3 DNA sequence: TGTGCCAGCAGCGCCTCGGGGGGGGTTCCCTACGAGCAGTACTTC. Using reference TRBV11-2 and TRBJ2-7 for the parts outside the CDR3, the full variable domain is EAGVAQSPRYKIIEKRQSVAFWCNPISGHATLYWYQQILGQGPKLLIQFQNNGVVDDSQLPKDRFSAERLKGVDSTLKIQPAKLEDSAVYLCASSASGGVPYEQYFGPGTRLTVT.

The rearrangement joins TRBV27 to TRBJ2-7, with D unresolved. The germline CDR1 and CDR2 sequences are MNHEY and SMNVEV (reference sequence). Trimming left V 4 bases short and J 0 bases short, with 10 bases between. This CDR3 is 14 amino acids long. The CDR3 nucleotides read TGTGCCAGCAGTTCAGCGTCCCGCTCCTACGAGCAGTACTTC. This gives the protein CASSSASRSYEQYF.

This clonotype came up a few times. This sequence joins TRBV7-9 and TRBJ2-1; the match to TRBD2 covers 9 bases. The germline gives CDR1 SEHNR, CDR2 FQNEAQ (reference sequence). With V trimmed by 10 bases and J by 2 bases, 3 bases remained unmatched. This CDR3 contains 13 residues. The CDR3 reads CAISSGTYNEQFF. CDR3 DNA: TGTGCCATTTCTAGCGGGACCTACAATGAGCAGTTCTTC.

At least ten counts were recorded for this clonotype. V and J are TRBV12-3 or TRBV12-4 and TRBJ1-2; D is undetermined. The CDR3 covers 14 residues. Between the trimmed V and J ends, which lost 6 bases and 4 bases, there was a span of 15 bases. CDR3 sequence reads: CASSPVAPGYGYTF. In DNA form, the CDR3 reads TGTGCCAGCAGCCCTGTGGCGCCTGGCTATGGCTACACCTTC.

The CDR3 sequence is CSAGPGHPADEQFF. In DNA form, the CDR3 reads TGCAGTGCCGGGCCGGGACACCCGGCAGACGAGCAGTTCTTC. The chain combines TRBV20-1 with TRBJ2-1; possible D gene TRBD1, 6 bases. CDR1 and CDR2 (germline): DFQATT, SNEGSKA (reference sequence). V was shortened by 6 bases and J by 10 bases, with 22 bases between the two germline ends. The CDR3 has 14 residues.

Many counts were recorded for this clonotype. The chain uses TRBV28 and TRBJ2-6; no reliable D call. CDR1 MDHEN and CDR2 SYDVKM come from the germline V gene. Deletions cut 10 bases from V and 11 bases from J, with 12 bases between. This CDR3 is built from 11 residues. Here the CDR3 DNA reads TGTGCCACCCAGAACGATTACGTCCTGACTTTC. Its protein product is CATQNDYVLTF.

This clonotype was recorded at least ten times. The CDR3 nucleotides read TGTGCCAGCAGCGTTTCTAGCAATCAGCCCCAGCATTTT. Encoded protein: CASSVSSNQPQHF. The genes are TRBV9 and TRBJ1-5; D is undetermined. This CDR3 comprises 13 residues. With 2 bases removed from V and 0 bases from J, the gap between germline ends came to 3 bases. The germline V gene has CDR1 SGDLS and CDR2 YYNGEE.